The clone carrying this T cell receptor beta chain was recorded many times. What it recognizes is unknown. Criteria for exclusion of patients were uncontrolled infection, other autoimmune disease, pregnancy or lactation. The blood sample predates any ophthalmopathy symptoms, coming from first hyperthyroidism diagnosis. There were TCR beta CDR3 regions amplified from RNA transcripts. HTBI primers drove first-round RT-PCR of the TCR CDR3. TCRdb re-analysed the multiplex PCR reads in MiXCR, keeping a single row per CDR3 protein. In the table there are about 160,000 distinct CDR3 sequences, about 9% of which are singletons. This record belongs to a study of T cells in Graves' hyperthyroidism and ophthalmopathy. Study information: Before treatment of any kind, peripheral blood was taken at initial diagnosis.

Points from the study as a whole: Most expanded thyroid clonotypes above 0.001 recurred in blood.

Trimming stripped 5 bases from V and 8 bases from J, with 12 bases between. The germline CDR1 and CDR2 sequences are SEHNR and FQNEAQ (reference sequence). This CDR3 comprises 12 residues. This receptor was taken from a woman aged 18-30 years with Graves' hyperthyroidism that later progressed to Graves' ophthalmopathy. This rearrangement joins TRBV7-9 to TRBJ1-1, with D uncertain. The sequencing sample was made of blood. DNA for the CDR3: TGTGCCAGCAGCCAGACGTGGGGAGAAGCTTTCTTT. This sequence encodes CASSQTWGEAFF.